A single sample gave rise to the 12 T cell receptor beta chains below, sequenced in a study of blood T cell repertoires in COVID-19. TCRdb keeps only in-frame clones here, not all; method: immunoSEQ multiplex PCR. The sample contains fewer than 300,000 clones, more than 90% of which appear only once. Sequenced sample: peripheral blood. The receptors stem from a person aged 18 to 35 with COVID-19, enrolled during active disease.

This chain links TRBV19 with TRBJ2-1; 10 bases line up with TRBD2. CDR3 size: 15 residues. J was trimmed by 9 bases and V by 7 bases; bases with no gene match: 12. Per the germline V gene, CDR1 is LNHDA and CDR2 is SQIVND (reference sequence). CDR3 bases: TGTGCCAGTACCCTTGGAGTAGCGGGAGGAGTTGAGCAGTTCTTC. Amino acid sequence: CASTLGVAGGVEQFF.

The genes are TRBV5-8 and TRBJ1-5; no firm D call. In germline, CDR1 is SGHTS, CDR2 YDEGEE. Between the trimmed V and J ends, which lost 2 bases and 11 bases, there was a span of 8 bases. The CDR3 has 11 residues. CDR3 nucleotides: TGTGCCAGCAGCTTAAAGCTGTCCCAGCATTTT. This translates into CASSLKLSQHF. The entire variable domain, with the rest obtained from reference TRBV5-8 and TRBJ1-5, is as follows: EAGVTQSPTHLIKTRGQQATLRCSPISGHTSVYWYQQALGLGLQFLLWYDEGEERNRGNFPPRFSGRQFPNYSSELNVNALELEDSALYLCASSLKLSQHFGDGTRLSIL.

The V and J genes are TRBV25-1 and TRBJ2-1; weak D call: TRBD2 (6 bases). CDR3 length equals 16 residues. The V gene lost 2 bases and the J gene lost 4 bases, with 15 bases spanning the gap. CDR1 MGHDK and CDR2 SYGVNS come from the germline V gene. CDR3 in DNA: TGTGCCAGCAGTGAAGCCGGGACTCCCTTATACAATGAGCAGTTCTTC. Amino acid sequence: CASSEAGTPLYNEQFF.

This rearrangement joins TRBV11-2 to TRBJ1-3; no clear D gene. There are 16 residues in the CDR3. The germline V and J ends were trimmed by 0 bases and 2 bases, with 11 bases remaining between them. Germline V gene sequence: CDR1 SGHAT, CDR2 FQNNGV. CDR3 coding DNA: TGTGCCAGCAGCTTAGATCTCGGGGTACCTGGAAACACCATATATTTT. It yields the protein CASSLDLGVPGNTIYF.

This clone was seen only once. This chain connects TRBV7-9 to TRBJ2-3, with D perhaps matching TRBD1 (5 bases). CDR3 size: 16 residues. Trimming stripped 5 bases from V and 2 bases from J, with 17 bases between. CDR1 and CDR2 (germline): SEHNR, FQNEAQ (reference sequence). As DNA, the CDR3 is TGTGCCAGCAGCAACGTCGGCAGGGAATCCACAGATACGCAGTATTTT. Its protein is CASSNVGRESTDTQYF.

This clone is a singleton in its sample. The chain carries TRBV3-1 (or the pseudogene TRBV3-2) and TRBJ2-1; no definite D call. Trimming pared 0 bases from V and 5 bases from J, leaving 20 bases between. Germline assignment: CDR1 LGHDT and CDR2 YNNKEL (reference sequence). The CDR3 has 18 residues. Written as DNA, the CDR3 is TGTGCCAGCAGCCAAGATCGCCCTAGTTTATTATCCCACAATGAGCAGTTCTTC. Translated: CASSQDRPSLLSHNEQFF.

In the case of this clone: Other nucleotide sequences from this sample produce the same CDR3. The chain links TRBV4-3 to TRBJ2-5, with 11 bases aligning to TRBD2. Germline V gene lookup returns CDR1 LGHNA and CDR2 YSLEER. This CDR3 is 17 amino acids long. With V trimmed by 0 bases and J by 2 bases, 5 bases remained unmatched. CDR3 DNA: TGCGCCAGCAGCCAAGATTATAGCGGGAGGGGGCAAGAGACCCAGTACTTC. This sequence encodes CASSQDYSGRGQETQYF.

This clone was seen a single time. The chain recombines TRBV19 with TRBJ1-4; unclear D gene. Trimming pared 3 bases from V and 5 bases from J, leaving 13 bases between. This CDR3 contains 15 residues. CDR1 and CDR2 from the germline V gene are LNHDA and SQIVND (reference sequence). The CDR3 reads CASSIYTDYNEKLFF. In DNA, the CDR3 is TGTGCCAGTAGTATCTACACGGACTACAATGAAAAACTGTTTTTT.

The rearrangement uses TRBV28 and TRBJ1-1; D uncertain. Germline CDR1 and CDR2: MDHEN and SYDVKM. V shed 1 base and J shed 5 bases, with 14 bases lying between them. CDR3 length equals 15 residues. CDR3: CASSLYTGVWTEAFF. The CDR3 DNA reads TGTGCCAGCAGTTTATATACCGGGGTTTGGACTGAAGCTTTCTTT.

The chain links TRBV5-4 to TRBJ2-6; D gene unclear. Trimming removed 2 bases at V and 0 bases at J, with 9 bases between. The length of the CDR3 is 16 residues. Per germline, CDR1 SGHNT and CDR2 YYREEE (reference sequence). DNA of the CDR3: TGTGCCAGCAGCTTTTTGGTAGCCTCTGGGGCCAACGTCCTGACTTTC. It encodes CASSFLVASGANVLTF.

This chain's CDR3 is CASSPVIAGGSYNEQFF. Written as DNA, the CDR3 is TGTGCCAGCAGCCCCGTTATAGCGGGAGGGTCCTACAATGAGCAGTTCTTC. The V gene is TRBV11-2, the J gene TRBJ2-1; TRBD2 agrees at 11 bases. The CDR3 spans 17 residues. V lost 5 bases and J lost 1; bases outside the gene matches: 7. Germline V lookup: CDR1 SGHAT, CDR2 FQNNGV.

This sequence joins TRBV2 and TRBJ1-3; no clear D gene. Trimming shortened V by 5 bases and J by 8 bases, and 10 bases separated the two germline ends. Germline lookup yields CDR1 SNHLY and CDR2 FYNNEI. The CDR3 length is 12 residues. DNA of the CDR3: TGTGCCAGCAGTCCGACTTGGGACACCATATATTTT. Its protein product is CASSPTWDTIYF.